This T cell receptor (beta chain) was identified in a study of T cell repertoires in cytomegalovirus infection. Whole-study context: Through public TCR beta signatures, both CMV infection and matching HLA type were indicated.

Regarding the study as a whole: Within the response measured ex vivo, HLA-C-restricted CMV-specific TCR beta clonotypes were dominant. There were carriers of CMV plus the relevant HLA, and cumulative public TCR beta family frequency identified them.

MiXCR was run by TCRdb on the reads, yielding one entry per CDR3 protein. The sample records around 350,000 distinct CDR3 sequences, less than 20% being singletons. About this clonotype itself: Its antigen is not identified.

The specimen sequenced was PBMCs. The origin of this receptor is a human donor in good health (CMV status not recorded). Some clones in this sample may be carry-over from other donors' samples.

The CDR3 sequence: CAISSRLAGGSNEQFF. The CDR3 DNA is TGTGCCATCAGCTCGCGACTAGCGGGAGGATCGAATGAGCAGTTCTTC. This rearrangement joins TRBV10-3 to TRBJ2-1, with 13 bases lining up with TRBD2. This CDR3 has 16 amino acids. J lost 7 bases, V lost 6 bases, and 9 bases had no gene match. From germline, CDR1 is ENHRY and CDR2 SYGVKD.